The 22 T cell receptor beta chains below all came from one sample that was sequenced in a study of cytomegalovirus exposure and HLA in healthy donors (dated 2017 in TCRdb). The method was the immunoSEQ multiplex PCR assay. For the multiplex PCR, a mixture combining 60 forward primers for TCR Vbeta segments and 13 reverse primers for TCR Jbeta segments was used. Imported from immuneACCESS, the table was reduced by TCRdb to in-frame sequences with V and J called. These copies leave out some clones; in studies compared against another copy, an unresolved V gene accounts for under half, and the cause of the remainder is not known. Here the sample has around 50,000 clones; over 60% occur a single time. The ten largest account for more than 7% of the sample. Specimen: PBMCs. Receptors were obtained from a man under 40 in good health and CMV-seropositive.

This chain uses TRBV9 with TRBJ1-3; 7 positions match TRBD1. CDR3 length: 14 amino acids. Unmatched junction bases numbered 5, after V lost 4 bases and J lost 4 bases. Germline CDR1 is SGDLS and CDR2 is YYNGEE. The CDR3 DNA sequence: TGTGCCAGCAGCAACCGGGACAGAGGAAACACCATATATTTT. Its translation is CASSNRDRGNTIYF.

The J gene is TRBJ2-2, the V gene TRBV18; weak D call: TRBD1 (6 bases). The CDR3 totals 15 residues. V dropped 3 bases and J dropped 3 bases, with 11 bases sitting between them. Per germline, CDR1 KGHSH and CDR2 LQKENI. CDR3 residues: CASSPRDIDTGELFF. The CDR3 nucleotides read TGTGCCAGCTCACCCCGGGACATAGACACCGGGGAGCTGTTTTTT.

The chain is built from TRBV10-2 and TRBJ2-7; 7 positions agree with TRBD1. The CDR3 runs 13 residues. CDR1 and CDR2 from the germline V gene are WSHSY and SAAADI. V shed 8 bases and J 5 bases; nucleotides not matched to a gene: 9. CDR3 sequence reads: CASREQGFDEQYF. CDR3 in DNA: TGCGCCAGCCGAGAACAGGGGTTCGACGAGCAGTACTTC.

This chain joins TRBV6-6 and TRBJ2-7, with a tentative D call TRBD2 (5 bases). Germline CDR1 MNHNY, CDR2 SVGAGI (reference sequence). This CDR3 is 14 amino acids long. Trimming cost V 6 bases and J 3 bases, with 15 bases left between them. In DNA, the CDR3 is TGTGCCAGCAGGGCCCGGGCGGAGGACTACGAGCAGTACTTC. As protein: CASRARAEDYEQYF.

The CDR3 DNA reads TGTGCCATCCGGGTGCAGCCTACTAACTATGGCTACACCTTC. Encoded protein: CAIRVQPTNYGYTF. J is TRBJ1-2 and V is TRBV10-3; no definite D call. The V gene lost 8 bases and the J gene lost 0 bases, with 13 bases spanning the gap. This CDR3 has 14 residues. The germline V gene has CDR1 ENHRY and CDR2 SYGVKD.

V is TRBV14 and J is TRBJ2-1; 9 bases line up with TRBD1. V lost 4 bases, J lost 7 bases, and 11 bases stayed unmatched. The CDR3 is 16 amino acids. Germline V gene data show CDR1 as SGHDN and CDR2 as FVKESK. The CDR3 is CASSRGTGTGINEQFF. The DNA for the CDR3 is TGTGCCAGCAGCCGCGGAACCGGGACAGGGATAAATGAGCAGTTCTTC.

This chain links TRBV28 with TRBJ2-7, with 10 bases matching TRBD1. This CDR3 has 14 amino acids. CDR1 is MDHEN, CDR2 SYDVKM, per germline. Losses at the gene ends were 5 bases for V and 5 bases for J; bases not matched to a gene: 6. The CDR3 is CASSGGQGINEQYF. The CDR3 nucleotides read TGTGCCAGCAGTGGGGGACAGGGGATAAACGAGCAGTACTTC.

This chain connects TRBV7-6 to TRBJ1-5; 7 bases are shared with TRBD1. Trimming removed 5 bases from V and 0 bases from J; junction bases left unmatched: 7. This CDR3 region has 16 residues. Germline V gene sequence: CDR1 SGHVS, CDR2 FNYEAQ. In DNA, the CDR3 is TGTGCCAGCAGCCAGGGGGGTCAGTTTAGCAATCAGCCCCAGCATTTT. The encoded protein is CASSQGGQFSNQPQHF.

The rearrangement uses TRBV19 and TRBJ1-2; unclear D gene. The CDR3 is made up of 13 amino acids. Germline CDR1 is LNHDA and CDR2 is SQIVND (reference sequence). Between the trimmed V and J ends, which lost 7 bases and 2 bases, there was a span of 11 bases. CDR3 sequence (DNA): TGTGCCAGTACACAGAGGGCGAACTATGGCTACACCTTC. This gives the protein CASTQRANYGYTF.

This sequence joins TRBV6-1 and TRBJ2-7; D remains unclear. V gave up 6 bases and J gave up 4 bases, with 13 bases separating them. The CDR3 is 13 amino acids. Germline V lookup: CDR1 MNHNS, CDR2 SASEGT. The CDR3 DNA reads TGTGCCAGCAGGAAAGCGCATCCTTACGAGCAGTACTTC. This sequence encodes CASRKAHPYEQYF.

This clone was counted once. The chain recombines TRBV20-1 with TRBJ2-2; D is unresolved. The CDR3 contains 11 residues. Germline lookup yields CDR1 DFQATT and CDR2 SNEGSKA (reference sequence). Here the CDR3 reads CAATKTGELFF. In DNA, the CDR3 is TGCGCTGCTACTAAAACCGGGGAGCTGTTTTTT.

The gene calls are TRBV2 and TRBJ2-3; 9 bases align to TRBD2. V was clipped by 3 bases and J by 6 bases; unmatched bases: 10. The length of the CDR3 is 16 residues. CDR1 is SNHLY and CDR2 is FYNNEI in the germline V gene. CDR3 region: CASSDILAGKVDTQYF. CDR3 DNA: TGTGCCAGCAGTGATATACTAGCGGGTAAGGTGGATACGCAGTATTTT.

The chain combines TRBV10-1 with TRBJ2-7; 8 bases are shared with TRBD1. The CDR3 extends over 16 amino acids. J was trimmed by 6 bases and V by 2 bases; bases with no gene match: 12. CDR1 WNHNN and CDR2 SYGVQD come from the germline V gene (reference sequence). The CDR3 DNA is TGCGCCAGCAGTGAGATAGGGACAGGAGGATTTAGCGAGCAGTACTTC. Amino acids: CASSEIGTGGFSEQYF.

CDR3 coding DNA: TGCGCCAGCAGCTGGGATATTCGGGGGGGCCCAGATACGCAGTATTTT. It translates to CASSWDIRGGPDTQYF. The chain couples TRBV5-1 to TRBJ2-3, with 8 positions matching TRBD2. Germline loops: CDR1 SGHRS, CDR2 YFSETQ. V shed 3 bases, J shed 4 bases, and the junction held 10 bases outside the gene matches. The CDR3 contains 16 residues.

The chain combines TRBV7-8 with TRBJ2-7; 7 bases are shared with TRBD2. The CDR3 runs to 14 residues. The J segment lost 1 base and the V segment lost 6 bases, leaving 6 bases of the junction unmatched. CDR1 SGHVS and CDR2 FQNEAQ come from the germline V gene. The CDR3 nucleotides read TGTGCCAGCAGACTCGGGGGGAAATCCTACGAGCAGTACTTC. Amino acid sequence: CASRLGGKSYEQYF.

The rearrangement uses TRBV11-2 and TRBJ2-3; a weak D match, TRBD2 (6 bases). This CDR3 is built from 15 residues. Trimming left V 5 bases short and J 2 bases short, with 14 bases between. CDR1 and CDR2 (germline): SGHAT, FQNNGV. The CDR3: CASSQYGGFTDTQYF. The DNA of the CDR3 is TGTGCCAGCAGCCAGTACGGGGGATTCACAGATACGCAGTATTTT.

The chain has TRBV4-1 and TRBJ1-1, with D hard to call. V lost 0 bases and J 1 base, leaving 9 bases between the germline ends. The CDR3 has 15 residues. Germline V gene sequence: CDR1 MGHRA, CDR2 YSYEKL. The CDR3 spells CASSQEGGQNTEAFF. The CDR3 nucleotides read TGCGCCAGCAGCCAAGAAGGTGGGCAGAACACTGAAGCTTTCTTT.

V and J are TRBV15 and TRBJ1-1; a possible D gene is TRBD1 (6 bases). The length of the CDR3 is 14 residues. The V and J ends lost 3 bases and 4 bases respectively, with 12 bases between them. Looked up from germline, CDR1 is LNHNV and CDR2 is YYDKDF (reference sequence). CDR3 in DNA: TGTGCCACCAGCAGTGGGGGAGGGGGCACTGAAGCTTTCTTT. Its protein is CATSSGGGGTEAFF.

The V call is TRBV9, the J call TRBJ2-3; TRBD1 matches at 7 bases. The J segment lost 2 bases and the V segment lost 3 bases, leaving 12 bases of the junction unmatched. The CDR3 has 17 residues. Germline V gene sequence: CDR1 SGDLS, CDR2 YYNGEE. The CDR3 reads CASSEGAVRQTTDTQYF. The DNA of the CDR3 is TGTGCCAGCAGCGAGGGGGCGGTGAGGCAGACCACAGATACGCAGTATTTT. Full variable domain (missing parts from reference TRBV9 and TRBJ2-3): DSGVTQTPKHLITATGQRVTLRCSPRSGDLSVYWYQQSLDQGLQFLIQYYNGEERAKGNILERFSAQQFPDLHSELNLSSLELGDSALYFCASSEGAVRQTTDTQYFGPGTRLTVL.

V and J are TRBV11-3 and TRBJ2-7; 11 positions agree with TRBD1. The ends lost 5 bases at V and 6 bases at J; junction bases unmatched: 9. Germline-derived CDR1 and CDR2 are SGHNT and YENEEA. The CDR3 totals 15 residues. The DNA for the CDR3 is TGTGCCAGCAGCCCAGGGGGGGACAGGGGGTTCGAGCAGTACTTC. Its protein product is CASSPGGDRGFEQYF.

In its sample, this clone was seen once. The J gene is TRBJ2-2, the V gene TRBV19; possibly TRBD2 for D (6 bases). The CDR3 is made up of 17 amino acids. Germline V gene sequence: CDR1 LNHDA, CDR2 SQIVND (reference sequence). V lost 4 bases, J lost 0 bases, and 15 bases lay in between. The CDR3 here is CASSKKRVDANTGELFF. The CDR3 coding sequence is TGTGCCAGTAGTAAAAAGCGGGTTGACGCGAACACCGGGGAGCTGTTTTTT.

V and J are TRBV6-5 and TRBJ1-5, with D maybe TRBD1 (6 bases). V was clipped by 0 bases and J by 1 base, with 10 bases between them. The CDR3 runs to 16 residues. Germline-derived CDR1 and CDR2 are MNHEY and SVGAGI. The CDR3 DNA sequence: TGTGCCAGCAGTTACTCGGGCAGGGGAAGCAATCAGCCCCAGCATTTT. Encoded protein: CASSYSGRGSNQPQHF.